This T cell receptor beta chain was recovered during a study of Ad26.COV2.S vaccination and SARS-CoV-2 variants. Looking at the study overall: Doses of Ad26.COV2.S were injected into muscle once or twice, 56 days apart.

This CDR3 is 16 amino acids long. With 0 bases clipped from V and 2 bases from J, the junction kept 8 bases outside the gene matches. Per germline, CDR1 SGHRS and CDR2 YFSETQ. This clone was counted once. Its antigen remains unidentified. Measured with immunoSEQ multiplex PCR; TCRdb has only the in-frame clones, and not every one. The sample shows 350,000 to 450,000 clones, approximately 92% of them seen only once. Study results and caveats: Estimates derived from TCR breadth and depth analyses may have underestimated total T cell responses.

The treatment here: about 20 received Ad26.COV2.S at low or high dose, single or two shots; 5 received placebo; per-sample allocation not given. Sampling happened 63 days after the first vaccine or placebo injection. This chain joins TRBV5-1 and TRBJ2-7; 7 nucleotides align to TRBD1. The input for sequencing was peripheral blood, taken in a trial of Ad26.COV2.S vaccine versus placebo. The TCR was taken from a person aged 18-65 years who received the Ad26.COV2.S COVID-19 vaccine or a placebo. CDR3 coding DNA: TGCGCCAGCAGCTTGGGATTTGGGACAGATCCCTACGAGCAGTACTTC. Protein sequence: CASSLGFGTDPYEQYF.